One and the same sample provided the 16 T cell receptor beta chains below, sequenced in a study of blood T cells in healthy people across ages. The second PCR ran about 6 to 11 cycles with a sample-barcoded 5' primer and J-beta primers. TCRdb itself ran the 5' RACE reads through MiXCR, one entry per CDR3 protein. The table lists about 1 million distinct CDR3 sequences, 40% to 45% of them singletons. The sample was blood. The origin of the receptors is a woman aged 55-69 years in good health.

This clonotype showed up just a few times. V gene TRBV20-1 combines with J gene TRBJ2-7; TRBD2 matches at 12 bases. CDR3 length: 14 amino acids. V lost 5 bases to trimming and J lost 2 bases; unmatched junction nucleotides: 4. Looked up from germline, CDR1 is DFQATT and CDR2 is SNEGSKA (reference sequence). CDR3 in amino acids: CSAAGLAGTYEQYF. CDR3 nucleotides: TGCAGTGCTGCCGGACTAGCGGGAACCTACGAGCAGTACTTC.

The sample holds many counts of this clonotype. The V gene is TRBV12-3 or TRBV12-4, the J gene TRBJ2-7; D ambiguous. Trimming removed 0 bases from V and 5 bases from J, with 2 bases in between. This CDR3 comprises 11 residues. The CDR3 here is CASSLANEQYF. In DNA, the CDR3 is TGTGCCAGCAGTTTAGCTAACGAGCAGTACTTC.

This clonotype has only a few counts. The chain's CDR3 is CATSRDGSPQETQYF. CDR3 bases: TGTGCCACCAGCAGAGATGGGTCTCCTCAAGAGACCCAGTACTTC. The chain links TRBV15 to TRBJ2-5; D uncertain. The CDR3 totals 15 residues. Trimming removed 0 bases at V and 2 bases at J, with 10 bases between. Germline loops: CDR1 LNHNV, CDR2 YYDKDF (reference sequence).

The CDR3 protein is CAWNSGRADRREQYF. The DNA for the CDR3 is TGTGCCTGGAATAGCGGGAGGGCAGACCGTAGGGAGCAGTACTTC. V usage is TRBV30 and J usage is TRBJ2-5, with 11 nucleotides matching TRBD2. This CDR3 contains 15 residues. Germline CDR1 GTSNPN, CDR2 SVGIG (reference sequence). V gave up 4 bases and J gave up 11 bases; unmatched junction bases: 15. Together with reference TRBV30 and TRBJ2-5, the CDR3 gives the full variable domain: SQTIHQWPATLVQPVGSPLSLECTVEGTSNPNLYWYRQAAGRGLQLLFYSVGIGQISSEVPQNLSASRPQDRQFILSSKKLLLSDSGFYLCAWNSGRADRREQYFGPGTRLLVL.

This clonotype has only one observation. The J gene is TRBJ2-7, the V gene TRBV3-1; 10 bases line up with TRBD1. This CDR3 spans 15 amino acids. J lost 6 bases, V lost 6 bases, and 11 bases had no gene match. Germline assignment: CDR1 LGHDT and CDR2 YNNKEL (reference sequence). DNA of the CDR3: TGTGCCAGCAGACCTAGGACAGGGGGGTGGACCGAGCAGTACTTC. Encoded protein: CASRPRTGGWTEQYF.

CDR3 in amino acids: CASSYSRQGGTEAFF. As DNA, the CDR3 is TGTGCCAGCAGTTACTCCCGACAGGGGGGCACTGAAGCTTTCTTT. The chain is built from TRBV6-2 or TRBV6-3 and TRBJ1-1, with TRBD1 matching over 9 bases. The CDR3 is made up of 15 amino acids. V dropped 0 bases and J dropped 4; count of bases not matched to a gene: 3. CDR1 and CDR2 (germline): MNHEY, SVGEGT.

The chain recombines TRBV12-3 or TRBV12-4 with TRBJ2-7, with TRBD2 identical over 7 bases. The CDR3 runs to 16 residues. J lost 0 bases, V lost 1 base, and 6 bases had no gene match. The CDR3 loop reads CASSLGLAVSSYEQYF. The CDR3 DNA is TGTGCCAGCAGTTTAGGGCTAGCGGTAAGCTCCTACGAGCAGTACTTC.

The J gene is TRBJ2-1, the V gene TRBV21-1. TRBV21-1 is a pseudogene segment. CDR3 length: 12 residues. In nucleotides, the CDR3 is TGTGCCAGCAAGACGCCACACAATGAGCAGTTCTTC. Its protein is CASKTPHNEQFF.

The chain couples TRBV28 to TRBJ2-4, with D possibly being TRBD2 (7 bases). TRBJ2-7 explains the end of the DNA better; the J call may be wrong. CDR1 and CDR2 from the germline V gene are MDHEN and SYDVKM. The CDR3 consists of 16 residues. In DNA form, the CDR3 reads TGTGCCAGCAGTCCCGCCGTGGGGGGGCCGAACTACGAGCAGTACTTC. Translating gives CASSPAVGGPNYEQYF.

This clonotype was found a few times. V usage is TRBV5-6 and J usage is TRBJ2-1, with D perhaps matching TRBD1 (6 bases). There are 13 residues in the CDR3. Germline CDR1 is SGHDT and CDR2 is YYEEEE. Trimming stripped 3 bases from V and 8 bases from J, with 12 bases between. DNA of the CDR3: TGTGCCAGCAGCTGGCAGGGGCGGGATGAGCAGTTCTTC. Translating gives CASSWQGRDEQFF.

The gene calls are TRBV14 and TRBJ2-2; no reliable D call. Deletions cut 4 bases from V and 6 bases from J, with 12 bases between. The CDR3 has 14 residues. Germline lookup yields CDR1 SGHDN and CDR2 FVKESK. CDR3 in amino acids: CASSPTLPAGELFF. CDR3 bases: TGTGCCAGCAGCCCTACTTTGCCCGCCGGGGAGCTGTTTTTT.

The CDR3 reads CAWTYSGRAFNEQFF. In DNA, the CDR3 is TGTGCCTGGACCTATAGCGGGAGGGCCTTCAATGAGCAGTTCTTC. The chain recombines TRBV30 with TRBJ2-1; TRBD2 matches at 11 bases. The CDR3 covers 15 residues. From germline, CDR1 is GTSNPN and CDR2 SVGIG (reference sequence). Losses at the gene ends were 4 bases for V and 6 bases for J; bases not matched to a gene: 8.

This chain joins TRBV20-1 and TRBJ2-4; 8 nucleotides line up with TRBD1. The end of the DNA is better explained by TRBJ2-5, so the J call may be wrong. Germline CDR1 and CDR2: DFQATT and SNEGSKA (reference sequence). The CDR3 has 14 amino acids. In nucleotides, the CDR3 is TGCAGTGCTTTACGACAGGGGAAAGGAGAGACCCAGTACTTC. It specifies CSALRQGKGETQYF.

The V and J genes are TRBV7-2 and TRBJ1-1; a possible D gene is TRBD1 (5 bases). The CDR3 covers 16 residues. The germline V gene encodes CDR1 SGHTA and CDR2 FQGNSA. Trimming took 5 bases from V and 0 from J, leaving 16 bases between them. The CDR3 nucleotides are TGTGCCAGCAGCCGCCTTTTTGGGGGAATGAACACTGAAGCTTTCTTT. Encoded protein: CASSRLFGGMNTEAFF.

The rearrangement links TRBV7-2 to TRBJ2-1; 12 positions agree with TRBD2. The germline CDR1 and CDR2 sequences are SGHTA and FQGNSA. The CDR3 covers 17 residues. V lost 5 bases and J lost 3; bases outside the gene matches: 8. The CDR3 sequence is CASSPVWTSGNYNEQFF. The CDR3, as DNA: TGTGCCAGCAGCCCAGTATGGACTAGCGGGAACTACAATGAGCAGTTCTTC.

The chain has TRBV11-2 and TRBJ2-5, with 8 bases fitting TRBD2. CDR3 length equals 16 residues. Trimming took 4 bases from V and 2 from J; bases not matched to a gene: 9. Germline values: CDR1 SGHAT, CDR2 FQNNGV. CDR3 loop: CASSSTLAGPQETQYF. CDR3 bases: TGTGCCAGCAGCTCCACCCTAGCGGGCCCGCAAGAGACCCAGTACTTC.